This T cell receptor (beta chain) was sequenced during a study of cytomegalovirus exposure and HLA in healthy donors. Study-wide background: Prior work identified some 120 million unique TCR beta sequences in around 170 million T cells.

Study results and limitations: Usually a TCR sequence was rare, but some public TCRs were found in many donors.

Trimming shortened V by 6 bases and J by 1 base, and 7 bases separated the two germline ends. The CDR3 sequence is 12 residues long. Germline V lookup: CDR1 MNHNY, CDR2 SVGAGI (reference sequence). A multiplex PCR was run with 60 Vbeta primers and 13 Jbeta primers. Original handling: As a later analysis found, there were 70 million to 100 million unique TCR beta chains, of which some 9.9 million were shared. Clones were sequenced by immunoSEQ multiplex PCR, and TCRdb holds only the in-frame ones, with some missing. V and J calls and clone size are given by that table; D and trimming were obtained from the DNA. The sample holds around 150,000 clones, around 75% seen once. To note about this clone: What it binds is not known.

This clonotype was sampled from a middle-aged man in good health and CMV-seronegative. Sequencing input: PBMCs. The J gene is TRBJ2-7, the V gene TRBV6-6; D unclear. The CDR3: CASRFNSYEQYF. CDR3 nucleotide sequence: TGTGCCAGCAGGTTCAATTCCTACGAGCAGTACTTC.